The entry below gives a single T cell receptor beta chain sequence along with its context. The CDR3 covers 18 residues. Germline V CDR1 and CDR2: SGHKS, YYEKEE (reference sequence). After removal of 1 base from V and 0 bases from J, the junction contained 7 bases not matched to a gene. The sample is drawn from a study of blood T cell repertoires in COVID-19. Study-wide context: T cells, B-cell-depleted T cells, or PBMCs provided the cDNA or gDNA that served as material.

Clones were sequenced by immunoSEQ multiplex PCR, and TCRdb holds only the in-frame ones, with some missing. The sample holds some 80,000 clones, 79% seen once. The V and J genes are TRBV5-5 and TRBJ2-3, with 11 positions matching TRBD2. This TCR was recovered from an elderly woman with active or convalescent COVID-19. The sequenced sample was peripheral blood. CDR3 bases: TGTGCCAGCAGCTTGATTCCGGGACTAGCGGTGAGCACAGATACGCAGTATTTT. Translating gives CASSLIPGLAVSTDTQYF.